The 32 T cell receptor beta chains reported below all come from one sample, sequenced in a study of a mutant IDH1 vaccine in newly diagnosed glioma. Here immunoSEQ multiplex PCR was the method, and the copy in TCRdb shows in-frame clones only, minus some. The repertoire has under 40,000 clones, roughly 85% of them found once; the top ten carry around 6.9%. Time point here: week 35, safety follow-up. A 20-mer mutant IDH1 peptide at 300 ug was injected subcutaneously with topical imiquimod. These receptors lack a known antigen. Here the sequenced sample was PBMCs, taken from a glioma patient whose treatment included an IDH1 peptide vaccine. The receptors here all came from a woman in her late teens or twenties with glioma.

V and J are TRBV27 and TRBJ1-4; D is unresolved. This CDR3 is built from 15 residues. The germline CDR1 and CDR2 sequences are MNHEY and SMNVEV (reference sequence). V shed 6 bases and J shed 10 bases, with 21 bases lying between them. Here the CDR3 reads CASRPTGVVSGKLFF. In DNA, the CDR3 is TGTGCCAGCAGACCTACCGGGGTCGTATCCGGAAAACTGTTTTTT.

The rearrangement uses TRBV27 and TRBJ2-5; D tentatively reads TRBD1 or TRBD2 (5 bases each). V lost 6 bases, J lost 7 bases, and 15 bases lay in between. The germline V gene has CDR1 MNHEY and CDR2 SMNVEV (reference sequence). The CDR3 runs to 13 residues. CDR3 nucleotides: TGTGCCAGCAGAGGGGAGATTGGGGGGACCCAGTACTTC. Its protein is CASRGEIGGTQYF.

The CDR3 protein is CASSTRSRASQETQYF. The CDR3 DNA follows: TGTGCCAGCAGCACCCGGTCAAGAGCGAGTCAAGAGACCCAGTACTTC. The chain has TRBV5-4 and TRBJ2-5; no firm D call. The V gene's germline CDR1 is SGHNT and CDR2 YYREEE (reference sequence). The CDR3 runs 16 residues. The ends were cut back, 4 bases at V and 2 bases at J, with 18 bases in the middle. Supplemented by reference TRBV5-4 and TRBJ2-5, the full variable domain reads ETGVTQSPTHLIKTRGQQVTLRCSSQSGHNTVSWYQQALGQGPQFIFQYYREEENGRGNFPPRFSGLQFPNYSSELNVNALELDDSALYLCASSTRSRASQETQYFGPGTRLLVL.

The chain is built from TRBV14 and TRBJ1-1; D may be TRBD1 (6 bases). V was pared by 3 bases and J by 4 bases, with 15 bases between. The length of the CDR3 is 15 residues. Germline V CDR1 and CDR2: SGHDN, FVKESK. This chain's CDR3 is CASSQWEGERTEAFF. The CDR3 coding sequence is TGTGCCAGCAGCCAGTGGGAGGGGGAACGCACTGAAGCTTTCTTT.

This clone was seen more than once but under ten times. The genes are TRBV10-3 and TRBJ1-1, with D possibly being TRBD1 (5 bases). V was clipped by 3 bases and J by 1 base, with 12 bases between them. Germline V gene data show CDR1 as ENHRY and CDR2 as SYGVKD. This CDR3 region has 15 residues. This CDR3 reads CAISEALQGNTEAFF. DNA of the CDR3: TGTGCCATCAGTGAAGCGCTGCAGGGGAACACTGAAGCTTTCTTT.

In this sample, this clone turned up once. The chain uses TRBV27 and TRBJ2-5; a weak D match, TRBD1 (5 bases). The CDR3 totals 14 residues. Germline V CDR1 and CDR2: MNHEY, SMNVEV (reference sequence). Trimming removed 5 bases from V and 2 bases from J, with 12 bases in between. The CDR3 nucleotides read TGTGCCAGCAGTCTCAGGACACCGCAAGAGACCCAGTACTTC. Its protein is CASSLRTPQETQYF.

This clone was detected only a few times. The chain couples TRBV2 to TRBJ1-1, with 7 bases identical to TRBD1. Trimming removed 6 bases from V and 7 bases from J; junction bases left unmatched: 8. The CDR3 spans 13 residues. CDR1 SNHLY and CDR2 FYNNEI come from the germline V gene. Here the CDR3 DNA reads TGTGCCAGCAGCAGGGACAGTCCCTTTGAAGCTTTCTTT. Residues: CASSRDSPFEAFF. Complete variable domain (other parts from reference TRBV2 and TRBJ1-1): EPEVTQTPSHQVTQMGQEVILRCVPISNHLYFYWYRQILGQKVEFLVSFYNNEISEKSEIFDDQFSVERPDGSNFTLKIRSTKLEDSAMYFCASSRDSPFEAFFGQGTRLTVV.

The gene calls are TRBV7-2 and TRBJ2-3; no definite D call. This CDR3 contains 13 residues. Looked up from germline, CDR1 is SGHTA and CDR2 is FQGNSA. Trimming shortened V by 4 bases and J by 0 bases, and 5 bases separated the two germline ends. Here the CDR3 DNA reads TGTGCCAGCAGCTCTCAAAGCACAGATACGCAGTATTTT. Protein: CASSSQSTDTQYF. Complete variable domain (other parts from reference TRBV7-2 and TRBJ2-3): GAGVSQSPSNKVTEKGKDVELRCDPISGHTALYWYRQSLGQGLEFLIYFQGNSAPDKSGLPSDRFSAERTGGSVSTLTIQRTQQEDSAVYLCASSSQSTDTQYFGPGTRLTVL.

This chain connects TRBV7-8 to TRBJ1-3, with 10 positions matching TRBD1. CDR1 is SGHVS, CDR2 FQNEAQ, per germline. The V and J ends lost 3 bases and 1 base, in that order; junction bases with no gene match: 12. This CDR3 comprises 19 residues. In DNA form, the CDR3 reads TGTGCCAGCAGCTTGCTCTCGGGACAGGGGATGGGTTCTGGAAACACCATATATTTT. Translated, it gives CASSLLSGQGMGSGNTIYF.

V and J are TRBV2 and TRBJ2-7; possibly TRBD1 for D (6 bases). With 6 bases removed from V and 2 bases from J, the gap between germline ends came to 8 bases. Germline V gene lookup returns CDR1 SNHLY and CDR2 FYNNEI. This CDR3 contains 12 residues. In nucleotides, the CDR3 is TGTGCCAGCAGCACAGGGACCTACGAGCAGTACTTC. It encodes CASSTGTYEQYF.

Here the CDR3 DNA reads TGTGCCACCAGCAGAGGGCACAGGGAGAGCTCCTACAATGAGCAGTTCTTC. This codes for CATSRGHRESSYNEQFF. The rearrangement links TRBV15 to TRBJ2-1, with a tentative D call TRBD1 (6 bases). Germline CDR1 reads LNHNV; CDR2 reads YYDKDF (reference sequence). The V and J ends lost 1 base and 0 bases respectively, with 13 bases between them. The CDR3 has 17 residues.

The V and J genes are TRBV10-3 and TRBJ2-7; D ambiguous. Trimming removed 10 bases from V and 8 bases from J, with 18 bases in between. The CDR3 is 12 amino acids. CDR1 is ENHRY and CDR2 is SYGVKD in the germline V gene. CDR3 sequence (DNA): TGTGCCACCGCCCGGCAGGATACAAAGCAGTACTTC. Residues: CATARQDTKQYF.

In DNA, the CDR3 is TGTGCCAGCAGCTTAACATTAGCGGGGGGTTCCACAGATACGCAGTATTTT. It translates to CASSLTLAGGSTDTQYF. The chain combines TRBV13 with TRBJ2-3, with TRBD2 matching 10 bases. Germline loops: CDR1 PRHDT, CDR2 FYEKMQ (reference sequence). Trimming took 2 bases from V and 2 from J; bases not matched to a gene: 7. The length of the CDR3 is 17 residues.

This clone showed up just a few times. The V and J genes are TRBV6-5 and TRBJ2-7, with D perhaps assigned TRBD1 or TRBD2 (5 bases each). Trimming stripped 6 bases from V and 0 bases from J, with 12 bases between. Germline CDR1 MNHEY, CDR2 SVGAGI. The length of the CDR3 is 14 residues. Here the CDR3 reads CASSSGTGSYEQYF. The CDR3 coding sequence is TGTGCCAGCAGCTCCGGGACGGGCTCCTACGAGCAGTACTTC.

The chain's CDR3 is CATSRVIAGLRGETQYF. CDR3 DNA: TGTGCCACCAGCAGAGTAATAGCGGGCTTAAGGGGGGAGACCCAGTACTTC. The V and J genes are TRBV15 and TRBJ2-5, with a tentative D call TRBD2 (7 bases). There are 17 residues in the CDR3. Deletions cut 1 base from V and 5 bases from J, with 20 bases between. Germline lookup yields CDR1 LNHNV and CDR2 YYDKDF (reference sequence).

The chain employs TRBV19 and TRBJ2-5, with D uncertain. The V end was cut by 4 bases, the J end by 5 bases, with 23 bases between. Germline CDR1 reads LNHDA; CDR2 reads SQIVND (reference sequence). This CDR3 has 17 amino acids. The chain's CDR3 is CASSRAIGRPERETQYF. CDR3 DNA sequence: TGTGCCAGTAGTAGGGCCATAGGTAGGCCGGAGAGGGAGACCCAGTACTTC.

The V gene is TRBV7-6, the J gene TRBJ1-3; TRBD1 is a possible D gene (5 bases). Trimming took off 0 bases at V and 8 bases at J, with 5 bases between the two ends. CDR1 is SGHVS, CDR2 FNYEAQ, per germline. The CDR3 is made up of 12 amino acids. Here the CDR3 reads CASSLAGDTIYF. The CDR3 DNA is TGTGCCAGCAGCTTAGCAGGGGACACCATATATTTT.

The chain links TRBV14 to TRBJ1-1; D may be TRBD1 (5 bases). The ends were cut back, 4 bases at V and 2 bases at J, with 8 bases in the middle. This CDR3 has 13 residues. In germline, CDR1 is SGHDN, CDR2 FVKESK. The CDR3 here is CASSRDRNTEAFF. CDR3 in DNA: TGTGCCAGCAGCCGGGACCGCAACACTGAAGCTTTCTTT. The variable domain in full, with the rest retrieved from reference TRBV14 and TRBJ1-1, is EAGVTQFPSHSVIEKGQTVTLRCDPISGHDNLYWYRRVMGKEIKFLLHFVKESKQDESGMPNNRFLAERTGGTYSTLKVQPAELEDSGVYFCASSRDRNTEAFFGQGTRLTVV.

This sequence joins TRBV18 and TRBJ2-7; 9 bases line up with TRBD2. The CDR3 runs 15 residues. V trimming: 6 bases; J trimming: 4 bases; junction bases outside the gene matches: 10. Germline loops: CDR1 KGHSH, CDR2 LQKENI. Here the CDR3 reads CASSSTSGSVYEQYF. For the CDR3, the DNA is TGTGCCAGCTCGTCCACTAGCGGGTCGGTTTACGAGCAGTACTTC.

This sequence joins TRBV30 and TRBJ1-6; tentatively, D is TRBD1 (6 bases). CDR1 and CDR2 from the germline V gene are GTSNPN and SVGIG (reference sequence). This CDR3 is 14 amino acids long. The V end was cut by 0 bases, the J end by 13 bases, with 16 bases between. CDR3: CAWSVGGNFEPLHF. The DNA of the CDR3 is TGTGCCTGGAGTGTGGGGGGCAATTTTGAGCCCCTCCACTTT.

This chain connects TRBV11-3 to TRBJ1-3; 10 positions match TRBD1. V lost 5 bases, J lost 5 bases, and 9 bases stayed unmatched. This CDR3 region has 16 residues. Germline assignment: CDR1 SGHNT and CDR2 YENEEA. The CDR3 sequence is CASSEYPGQGRNTIYF. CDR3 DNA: TGTGCCAGCAGCGAATATCCGGGACAGGGGAGAAACACCATATATTTT.

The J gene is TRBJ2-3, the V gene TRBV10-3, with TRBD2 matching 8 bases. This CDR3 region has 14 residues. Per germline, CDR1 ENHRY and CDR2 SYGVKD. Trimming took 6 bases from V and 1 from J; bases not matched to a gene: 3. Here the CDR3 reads CAISGRAGTDTQYF. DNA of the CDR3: TGTGCCATCAGCGGGAGGGCTGGCACAGATACGCAGTATTTT.

This chain's CDR3 is CASSMNWGETQYF. The CDR3 nucleotides are TGTGCCAGTAGTATGAATTGGGGAGAGACCCAGTACTTC. The rearrangement joins TRBV19 to TRBJ2-5; unclear D gene. This CDR3 contains 13 residues. Trimming took 3 bases from V and 4 from J, leaving 9 bases between them. Per the germline V gene, CDR1 is LNHDA and CDR2 is SQIVND (reference sequence).

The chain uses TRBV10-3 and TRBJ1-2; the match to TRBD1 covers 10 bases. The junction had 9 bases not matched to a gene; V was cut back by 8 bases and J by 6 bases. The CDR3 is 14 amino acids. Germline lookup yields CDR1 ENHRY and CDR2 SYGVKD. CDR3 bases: TGTGCCATCTCAGAGACAGGGGGCTTAAATGGCTACACCTTC. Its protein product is CAISETGGLNGYTF.

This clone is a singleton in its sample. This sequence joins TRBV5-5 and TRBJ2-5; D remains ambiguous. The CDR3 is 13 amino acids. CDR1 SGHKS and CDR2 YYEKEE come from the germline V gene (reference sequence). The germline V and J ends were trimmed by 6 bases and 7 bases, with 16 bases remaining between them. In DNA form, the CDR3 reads TGTGCCAGCACCTTCTCGGACCAGCCGACCCAGTACTTC. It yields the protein CASTFSDQPTQYF.

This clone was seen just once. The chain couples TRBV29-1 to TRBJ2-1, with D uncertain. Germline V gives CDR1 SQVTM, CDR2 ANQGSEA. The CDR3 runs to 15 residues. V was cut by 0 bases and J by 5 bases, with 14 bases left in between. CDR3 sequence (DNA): TGCAGCGTTGAAGATCGCCAGTCAGCCCACAATGAGCAGTTCTTC. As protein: CSVEDRQSAHNEQFF.

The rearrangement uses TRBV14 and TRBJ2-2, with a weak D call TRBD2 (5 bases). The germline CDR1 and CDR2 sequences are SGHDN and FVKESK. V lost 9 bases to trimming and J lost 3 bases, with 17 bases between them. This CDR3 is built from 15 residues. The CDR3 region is CASQLGGSYTGELFF. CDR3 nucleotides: TGTGCCAGTCAGCTAGGCGGGTCCTACACCGGGGAGCTGTTTTTT.

The CDR3 protein is CASSSLPRGTGYGYTF. The DNA of the CDR3 is TGTGCCAGCAGTTCCCTCCCTCGGGGGACAGGGTATGGCTACACCTTC. This chain links TRBV6-5 with TRBJ1-2, with 9 bases lining up with TRBD1. Trimming cost V 4 bases and J 5 bases; bases outside gene matches: 11. This CDR3 comprises 16 residues. Per germline, CDR1 MNHEY and CDR2 SVGAGI.

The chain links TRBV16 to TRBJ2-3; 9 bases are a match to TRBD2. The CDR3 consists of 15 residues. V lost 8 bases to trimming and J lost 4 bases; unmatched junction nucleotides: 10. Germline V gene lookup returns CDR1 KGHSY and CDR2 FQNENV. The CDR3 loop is CASLQRGAPPDTQYF. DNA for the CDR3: TGTGCCAGCCTACAGCGGGGGGCCCCCCCAGATACGCAGTATTTT.

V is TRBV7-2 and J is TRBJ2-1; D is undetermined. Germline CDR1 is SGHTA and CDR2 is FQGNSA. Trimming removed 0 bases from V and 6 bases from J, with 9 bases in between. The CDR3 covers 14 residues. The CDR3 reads CASSLAAGGNEQFF. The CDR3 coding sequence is TGTGCCAGCAGCTTAGCGGCAGGCGGCAATGAGCAGTTCTTC.

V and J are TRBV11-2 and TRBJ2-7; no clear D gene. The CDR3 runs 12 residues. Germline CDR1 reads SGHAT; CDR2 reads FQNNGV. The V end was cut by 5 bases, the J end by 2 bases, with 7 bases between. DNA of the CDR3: TGTGCCAGCAGCCTCGCTGCCTACGAGCAGTACTTC. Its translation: CASSLAAYEQYF.

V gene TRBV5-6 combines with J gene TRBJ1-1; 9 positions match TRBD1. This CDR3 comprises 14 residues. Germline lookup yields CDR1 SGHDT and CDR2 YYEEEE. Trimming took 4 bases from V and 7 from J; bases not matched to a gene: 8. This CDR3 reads CASSPGQGGVEAFF. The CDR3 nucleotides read TGTGCCAGCAGCCCGGGACAGGGCGGTGTTGAAGCTTTCTTT.